This T cell receptor (beta chain) was found in a study of tumor-infiltrating lymphocytes in glioblastoma multiforme. TCRB libraries came from RNA via three nested multiplex PCR rounds. Input was about 0.55 ug total RNA, reverse-transcribed with a C-beta primer. No unique molecular identifiers were described for these TCRB libraries. TCRdb recomputed calls from the multiplex PCR reads with MiXCR, one row per CDR3 protein. The sample yields just under 9,500 distinct CDR3 sequences, 74% seen once. Remarks on this clonotype: Its antigen is unidentified.

Study-wide findings and caveats: Just one glioblastoma patient contributed to the TCR-mutation comparison.

The CDR3 runs 15 residues. The V and J ends lost 3 bases and 11 bases respectively, with 22 bases between them. CDR1 is SGHAT, CDR2 FQNNGV, per germline. The TCR originated in a male donor with glioblastoma. J is TRBJ2-5 and V is TRBV11-2; D call uncertain. The specimen was brain tumor tissue. CDR3: CASSFSRTIKGTQYF. The CDR3 DNA follows: TGTGCCAGCAGCTTTAGCAGGACCATCAAAGGAACTCAGTACTTC.